This TCR beta chain was documented in a study of regulatory T cells in long-lasting Graves disease. Background on the study: Those Graves' patients who were newly diagnosed had been on antithyroid drugs under 3 months.

Library construction for TCR beta used iRepertoire HTBI primers and Arm-PCR of CDR3 regions. TCRdb called the multiplex PCR reads again in MiXCR, with one record for every CDR3 protein. The sample has 300,000 to 400,000 distinct CDR3 sequences; 16% are singletons. The CDR3 totals 14 residues. Germline V gene sequence: CDR1 SGHRS, CDR2 YFSETQ. V shed 0 bases and J shed 3 bases, with 7 bases lying between them. Regarding time point: newly diagnosed GD, antithyroid drugs for less than 3 months. With RNA extracted from PBMCs as input, the TCR library was made. A further study also used this sample, focusing on T cells in Graves' hyperthyroidism and ophthalmopathy.

The TCR was taken from a man between 40 and 49 years old with Graves disease. The gene calls are TRBV5-1 and TRBJ1-5; D remains unclear. The sample consisted of peripheral blood mononuclear cells (PBMCs), taken at new diagnosis, from a patient treated with antithyroid drugs. CDR3 nucleotides: TGCGCCAGCAGCTTGGGGGAGCACAATCAGCCCCAGCATTTT. This codes for CASSLGEHNQPQHF.